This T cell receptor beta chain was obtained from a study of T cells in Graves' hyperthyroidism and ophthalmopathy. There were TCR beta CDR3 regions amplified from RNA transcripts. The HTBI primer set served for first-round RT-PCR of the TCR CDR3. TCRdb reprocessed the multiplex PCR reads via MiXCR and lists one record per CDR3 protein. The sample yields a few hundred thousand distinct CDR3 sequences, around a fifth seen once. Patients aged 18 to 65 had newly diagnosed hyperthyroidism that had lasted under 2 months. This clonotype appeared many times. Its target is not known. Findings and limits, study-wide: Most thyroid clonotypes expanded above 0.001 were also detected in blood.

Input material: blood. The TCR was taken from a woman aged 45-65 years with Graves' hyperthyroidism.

The CDR3: CSARDSAGGSYNEQFF. Here the CDR3 DNA reads TGCAGTGCTAGAGATTCGGCGGGAGGGTCCTACAATGAGCAGTTCTTC. The chain carries TRBV20-1 and TRBJ2-1; 9 bases map to TRBD2. CDR3 size: 16 residues. Germline trimming cut 0 bases from V and 1 base from J; bases unmatched to any gene: 4. From germline, CDR1 is DFQATT and CDR2 SNEGSKA (reference sequence).